These T cell receptor beta chains were read from a single sample in a study of blood T cell repertoires in COVID-19. TCRdb keeps only in-frame clones here, not all; method: immunoSEQ multiplex PCR. The sample shows 200,000 to 250,000 clones, roughly 88% of them seen only once. The sequenced sample consisted of peripheral blood. The origin of the receptors is a man older than 75 with acute or convalescent COVID-19. CDR3s include the opening cysteine and the closing phenylalanine or tryptophan. The D gene is left open where the match is weak. Clone size is stated in some rows and not others, as once, few, many or a class when expanded.

clone size	J gene	V gene	D gene	CDR3 protein	CDR3 DNA
few	TRBJ1-3	TRBV5-5	NA	CASSFLAAISGNTIYF	TGTGCCAGCAGCTTTTTGGCGGCCATCTCTGGAAACACCATATATTTT
NA	TRBJ1-5	TRBV7-2	NA	CASTGGGGQPQHF	TGTGCCAGCACCGGTGGCGGGGGTCAGCCCCAGCATTTT
NA	TRBJ1-6	TRBV15	NA	CATSRGLKGLRNSPLHF	TGTGCCACCAGCAGAGGACTTAAGGGGTTAAGGAATTCACCCCTCCACTTT
NA	TRBJ2-3	TRBV4-1	TRBD1	CASSQGMLGQGASRDTQYF	TGCGCCAGCAGCCAAGGGATGTTAGGCCAGGGGGCGAGTAGGGATACGCAGTATTTT
once	TRBJ2-2	TRBV3-1/TRBV3-2	TRBD1	CASSQGQGVTGELFF	TGTGCCAGCAGCCAAGGACAGGGGGTTACCGGGGAGCTGTTTTTT
NA	TRBJ2-1	TRBV12-3/TRBV12-4	NA	CARYPGNEQFF	TGTGCCAGGTATCCGGGGAATGAGCAGTTCTTC
NA	TRBJ2-7	TRBV7-2	TRBD1	CASSPGTAKLQQYF	TGTGCCAGCAGCCCTGGGACAGCCAAACTCCAGCAGTACTTC
NA	TRBJ2-2	TRBV19	NA	CASSRSEGELFF	TGTGCCAGTAGTCGATCCGAGGGGGAGCTGTTTTTT
few	TRBJ2-7	TRBV9	NA	CASSVALNYEQYF	TGTGCCAGCAGCGTAGCCCTTAACTACGAGCAGTACTTC
NA	TRBJ1-2	TRBV18	TRBD1	CASSPTGGYGYTF	TGTGCCAGCTCACCCACAGGGGGCTATGGCTACACCTTC
NA	TRBJ2-5	TRBV19	NA	CASTGQRGGETQYF	TGTGCCAGTACCGGACAGAGGGGAGGGGAGACCCAGTACTTC
NA	TRBJ2-5	TRBV4-1	NA	CASSQGPGGDGQETQYF	TGCGCCAGCAGCCAAGGTCCCGGAGGGGACGGCCAAGAGACCCAGTACTTC
NA	TRBJ2-6	TRBV5-1	NA	CASSLGDFWSGANVLTF	TGCGCCAGCAGCTTGGGCGACTTTTGGTCTGGGGCCAACGTCCTGACTTTC
NA	TRBJ2-7	TRBV5-4	NA	CASSFGTPPLGYEQYF	TGTGCCAGCAGCTTCGGGACACCCCCCCTGGGCTACGAGCAGTACTTC
few	TRBJ2-7	TRBV19	TRBD1	CASRQKTGRYEQYF	TGTGCCAGTAGGCAAAAGACAGGGCGCTACGAGCAGTACTTC
NA	TRBJ2-1	TRBV21-1	NA	CASSKEGGRRSSYNEQFF	TGTGCCAGCAGCAAAGAGGGGGGGAGAAGGAGCTCCTACAATGAGCAGTTCTTC
NA	TRBJ1-5	TRBV18	NA	CASSPAGGYQPQHF	TGTGCCAGCTCACCAGCGGGGGGCTATCAGCCCCAGCATTTT
once	TRBJ1-4	TRBV7-9	NA	CASRSDSPNEKLFF	TGTGCCAGCAGATCCGACAGCCCTAATGAAAAACTGTTTTTT
NA	TRBJ1-1	TRBV10-3	TRBD1	CAISLRDRFTEAFF	TGTGCCATCAGCCTCCGGGACAGATTCACTGAAGCTTTCTTT
NA	TRBJ2-1	TRBV7-9	NA	CASSVRVLDNEQFF	TGTGCCAGCAGCGTCCGGGTCCTGGACAATGAGCAGTTCTTC
NA	TRBJ2-7	TRBV7-8	NA	CASSLVPGISYEQYF	TGTGCCAGCAGCTTAGTCCCGGGGATTTCCTACGAGCAGTACTTC
NA	TRBJ2-7	TRBV25-1	TRBD2	CASTPGLPNYEQYF	TGTGCCAGCACCCCGGGACTACCGAACTACGAGCAGTACTTC
NA	TRBJ2-3	TRBV7-6	NA	CASSFSSASTDTQYF	TGTGCCAGCAGCTTTTCTAGCGCTAGCACAGATACGCAGTATTTT
NA	TRBJ2-5	TRBV4-3	NA	CASSQDWDTGETQYF	TGCGCCAGCAGCCAAGATTGGGACACGGGAGAGACCCAGTACTTC
NA	TRBJ1-2	TRBV5-1	NA	CASSLADRNYGYTF	TGCGCCAGCAGCTTGGCCGACAGAAACTATGGCTACACCTTC